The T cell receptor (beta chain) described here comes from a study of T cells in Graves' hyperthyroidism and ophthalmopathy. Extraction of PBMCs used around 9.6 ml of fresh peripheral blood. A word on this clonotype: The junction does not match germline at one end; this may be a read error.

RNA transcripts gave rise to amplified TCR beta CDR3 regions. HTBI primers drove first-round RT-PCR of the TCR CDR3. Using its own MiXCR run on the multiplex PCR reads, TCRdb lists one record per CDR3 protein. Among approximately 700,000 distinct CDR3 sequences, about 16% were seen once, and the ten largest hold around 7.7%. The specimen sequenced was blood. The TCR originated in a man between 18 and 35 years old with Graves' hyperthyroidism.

The CDR3: CASSWTGVNERFF. The DNA for the CDR3 is TGTGCCAGCAGTTGGACAGGAGTTAATGAGCGGTTCTTC. The genes are TRBV6-5 and TRBJ2-1; 7 bases fit TRBD1. The CDR3 extends over 13 amino acids. Germline V gene lookup returns CDR1 MNHEY and CDR2 SVGAGI.